This T cell receptor (beta chain) was profiled in a study of Ad26.COV2.S vaccination and SARS-CoV-2 variants (dated by TCRdb to the early 2020s). Turning to the overall study: Donors in the vaccine arm were drawn from COV1001, a phase I-IIa trial of Ad26.COV2.S in healthy adults that was multicentre, randomized, double-blind and placebo-controlled. TCRbeta repertoire sequencing was used to assess the specificity and breadth of SARS-CoV-2-reactive T cell receptors after Ad26.COV2.S vaccination. Trial participants were randomized into five groups of five: low-dose or high-dose Ad26.COV2.S given once or twice, or placebo on both occasions. A total of around 32 samples were included in the TCR-sequenced set, comprising roughly 19 Ad26.COV2.S vaccine recipients, 5 placebo recipients and 8 SARS-CoV-2 convalescent individuals. Investigators did not know the trial group allocation while performing experiments and assessing outcomes. Dosing of Ad26.COV2.S was intramuscular, at either 5x10^10 or 1x10^11 viral particles, delivered as one shot or as two shots spaced 56 days apart. Summary of the overall study and its limitations: After vaccination, spike-specific CD8+ and CD4+ T cell responses were reported to show substantial breadth. Higher spike-specific TCR breadth was observed in Ad26.COV2.S recipients than in placebo recipients (P = 0.0014). Vaccine and placebo recipients had comparable non-spike TCR breadth, which fits with the vaccine containing only spike. It was noted by the authors that total T cell responses may have been underestimated by the TCR breadth and depth analyses. The study was not powered for comparison of responses between vaccine doses or regimens.

The immunoSEQ Assay was the method used to sequence TCRbeta CDR3 regions. After extraction, genomic DNA underwent amplification by bias-controlled multiplex PCR, followed by high-throughput sequencing. The paper's data handling went like this. To quantify the absolute abundance of every unique TCRbeta CDR3 region, sequences were collapsed and filtered. T cell fraction was estimated by normalizing TCRbeta template counts to usable DNA, which was measured by amplifying reference genes present in all nucleated cells. Repertoire TCRs were annotated as SARS-CoV-2-specific by exact matching of V gene, CDR3 amino acid sequence and J gene to a known reactive TCR set. The reference SARS-CoV-2 TCR set was derived from MIRA and filtered for enrichment in COVID-19-positive ImmuneCODE repertoires, a step that removed public or cross-reactive TCRs. Using the MIRA antigens, annotated TCRs were further analysed by specific ORF or by position within an ORF. Depth was the summed frequency of annotated unique rearrangements, while breadth was defined as annotated unique rearrangements over total unique productive rearrangements. Two-sided Wilcoxon rank-sum tests were applied when comparing TCR breadth between groups. Entries here come from immuneACCESS through TCRdb and include only in-frame sequences with V and J called. Some clones fail to appear in such tables; in the studies checked, an unresolved V gene covers under half of the shortfall, and the cause of the remainder is unknown. V and J calls and clone size come straight from that table; D and trimming were deduced from the DNA. This sample lists fewer than 400,000 clones; 85% to 90% were detected once. The top ten constitute around 5.5% of the sample.

This clone was found once. The clone's antigen remains unknown. Base qualities are not at hand, and no much larger clone is one base apart. Looking up the germline V gene yields CDR1 MNHEY and CDR2 SVGAGI. The junction shows trimming of 6 bases on V and 3 bases on J, plus 9 bases between the germline ends. The cysteine opens and the phenylalanine closes a CDR3 of 12 amino acids. The DNA shown is the 36-base CDR3, in frame from base 1. According to the study, the label for this sample's treatment or condition signals: about 20 received Ad26.COV2.S at low or high dose, single or two shots; 5 received placebo; per-sample allocation not given. For vaccine and placebo recipients, the sequenced repertoires came from samples collected on day 63 after the first injection. Cohort 1b enrolled about two dozen adults aged 18-55 years at a single site in Boston, USA, between 29 July and 7 August 2020. Ad26.COV2.S was a replication-incompetent adenovirus type 26 vector that expressed a prefusion-stabilized SARS-CoV-2 spike protein derived from the original Wuhan strain.

This clonotype originated in a person aged 18-65 years who received the Ad26.COV2.S COVID-19 vaccine or a placebo. Sequenced here: peripheral blood, sampled in a trial of Ad26.COV2.S vaccine versus placebo. The chain is encoded by TRBV6-5 joined to TRBJ2-7; D gene: possibly TRBD2, on 5 matching bases. The DNA reads as follows: TGTGCCAGCAGCCACGAGGGCTACGAGCAGTACTTC. Translation gives CASSHEGYEQYF.